These T cell receptor beta chains were read from a single sample in a study of post-analysis software for immune sequencing data. TCRdb ran MiXCR on the PCR reads and lists one entry per CDR3 protein. The table shows 800,000 to 950,000 distinct CDR3 sequences, with under 70% occurring only once. The sequenced sample consisted of blood. The receptor set was obtained from a girl between 5 and 17 years old with multiple sclerosis. Each CDR3 is given with its conserved first and last residue.

>TRBJ2-5|TRBV4-1
CASSQQQGAGETQYF
>TRBJ2-7|TRBV7-3
CASSSEGLAGHEQYF
>TRBJ1-1|TRBV29-1
CSVRPWRSTEAFF
>TRBJ2-7|TRBV28
CASTPESGRLSYEQYF
>TRBJ2-3|TRBV6-1
CASSAVGGTQYF
>TRBJ2-7|TRBV29-1
CSVELRETGGRGYEQYF
>TRBJ2-3|TRBV7-2
CASSSPWARDTQYF
>TRBJ1-1|TRBV7-2
CASSWGGRSLEAFF
>TRBJ2-1|TRBV18
CASSPLRENNEQFF
>TRBJ2-2|TRBV29-1
CSAQSSENTGELFF
>TRBJ2-4|TRBV15
CATSRDGLAGDLARNIQYF
>TRBJ1-2|TRBV29-1
CSVERGYGYIF
>.|TRBV12-3/TRBV12-4
CASSLVSQYEQYF
>TRBJ2-1|TRBV29-1
CSVEGSRLAGAYNEQFF
>TRBJ2-3|TRBV29-1
CSVDLPADTQYF
>TRBJ2-1|TRBV29-1
CSVGNPGVYNEQFF
>TRBJ2-7|TRBV7-6
CASSFSTEVYPYEQYF
>TRBJ1-2|TRBV6-1
CASSGDRAGYTF
>TRBJ1-2|TRBV27
CASSPSGAIVYGYTF
>TRBJ2-7|TRBV20-1
CSVQGQGSYYEQYF
>TRBJ1-1|TRBV6-6
CASSQGGVNSEAFF
>TRBJ2-7|TRBV5-1
CASSQGQAYEQYF
>TRBJ2-1|TRBV9
CASSVAARGTSGRDNEQFF
>TRBJ2-1|TRBV5-1
CASSLAGIDYNEQFF
>.|TRBV5-1
CASSPVTGDGEQYF
>TRBJ2-7|TRBV5-6
CASSFGRTAYEQYF
>TRBJ2-1|TRBV6-5
CASIRLSSNEQFF
>TRBJ2-3|TRBV7-3
CASSPGQVSTDTQYF
>TRBJ2-3|TRBV12-3/TRBV12-4
CASSARAGTLTTDTQYF
>TRBJ2-1|TRBV7-9
CASSSVLGLAGVDEQFF
>TRBJ2-2|TRBV10-3
CAINMGLGETGELFF
>TRBJ2-1|TRBV29-1
CSVGLAGGGNEQFF
>TRBJ2-7|TRBV5-1
CASSRGTGQEQYF
>TRBJ1-2|TRBV4-1
CASSQGPPGGNYGYTF
>TRBJ2-7|TRBV2
CASGLNYEQYF
>TRBJ2-5|TRBV7-7
CASSLNRGKTQYF
>TRBJ2-1|TRBV2
CASSLYAGTSHNEQFF
>TRBJ2-4|TRBV20-1
CSAIRMTALLAKNIQYF
>TRBJ1-2|TRBV6-5
CAGRGRAGYTF
>TRBJ2-1|TRBV20-1
CSARGRTGDFGNEQFF